The clone carrying this T cell receptor beta chain was found a few times. Its antigen remains unidentified. The data are from a study of PD-L1 blockade in urothelial cancer. Study-wide results and limits: In blood sampled pretreatment, TCR clonality below the median predicted better survival.

The time point is: pretreatment peripheral blood. The assay was immunoSEQ multiplex PCR, and TCRdb's table has in-frame clones only and misses some. This table holds about 37,000 clones, 84% found once. The V and J ends lost 5 bases and 11 bases, in that order; junction bases with no gene match: 15. Per the germline V gene, CDR1 is SGHTA and CDR2 is FQGNSA. The CDR3 is 15 amino acids. The TCR sequence derives from a man between 60 and 75 years old with urothelial cancer. The sample was PBMCs, taken around atezolizumab (anti-PD-L1) treatment. The chain is built from TRBV7-2 and TRBJ1-1, with 9 bases aligning to TRBD1. DNA for the CDR3: TGTGCCAGCAGCGACTGGGACAGGGACGATTTAAGGGCTTTCTTT. Translation gives CASSDWDRDDLRAFF.